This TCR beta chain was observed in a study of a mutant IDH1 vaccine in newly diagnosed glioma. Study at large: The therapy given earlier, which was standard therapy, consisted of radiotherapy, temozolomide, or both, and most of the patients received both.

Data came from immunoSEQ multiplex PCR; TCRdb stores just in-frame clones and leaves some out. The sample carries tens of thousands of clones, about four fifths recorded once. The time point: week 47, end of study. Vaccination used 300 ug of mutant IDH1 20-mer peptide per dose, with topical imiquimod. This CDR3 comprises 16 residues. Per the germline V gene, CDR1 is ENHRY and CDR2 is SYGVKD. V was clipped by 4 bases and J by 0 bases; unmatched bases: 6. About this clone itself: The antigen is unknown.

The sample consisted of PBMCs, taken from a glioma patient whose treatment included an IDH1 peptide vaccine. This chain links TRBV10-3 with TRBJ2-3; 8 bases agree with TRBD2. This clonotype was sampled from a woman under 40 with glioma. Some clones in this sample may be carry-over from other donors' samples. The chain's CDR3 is CAISAVTSVSTDTQYF. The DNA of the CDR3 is TGTGCCATCAGTGCCGTGACTAGCGTTAGCACAGATACGCAGTATTTT.